The T cell receptor (beta chain) under discussion was sequenced for a study of identical twins. Concerning this clonotype itself: No antigen is known for it.

CDR3 length: 17 amino acids. CDR1 and CDR2 (germline): SGHDT, YYEEEE. The junction had 7 bases not matched to a gene; V was cut back by 1 base and J by 1 base. TCRdb reanalysed the 5' RACE reads using MiXCR and keeps one entry per CDR3 protein. The data hold about 720,000 distinct CDR3 sequences, with 15% to 20% observed a single time. Study-wide findings and caveats: The authors noted that invariant MAIT and iNKT cells could partly confound zero-insertion analyses.

The same data also contributed to another study, on T cells expressing NK-cell markers. Per that paper: The CD3+CD56-NKG2C+ fraction of several donors was also led by these clonotypes.

Material: PBMCs. This TCR derives from a young woman in good health. The V call is TRBV5-6, the J call TRBJ2-5, with 10 positions matching TRBD2. This chain's CDR3 is CASSLSGRASIQETQYF. CDR3 DNA: TGTGCCAGCAGCTTGAGCGGGAGGGCCAGTATCCAAGAGACCCAGTACTTC. Combining the CDR3 with reference TRBV5-6 and TRBJ2-5 gives the whole variable domain DAGVTQSPTHLIKTRGQQVTLRCSPKSGHDTVSWYQQALGQGPQFIFQYYEEEERQRGNFPDRFSGHQFPNYSSELNVNALLLGDSALYLCASSLSGRASIQETQYFGPGTRLLVL.